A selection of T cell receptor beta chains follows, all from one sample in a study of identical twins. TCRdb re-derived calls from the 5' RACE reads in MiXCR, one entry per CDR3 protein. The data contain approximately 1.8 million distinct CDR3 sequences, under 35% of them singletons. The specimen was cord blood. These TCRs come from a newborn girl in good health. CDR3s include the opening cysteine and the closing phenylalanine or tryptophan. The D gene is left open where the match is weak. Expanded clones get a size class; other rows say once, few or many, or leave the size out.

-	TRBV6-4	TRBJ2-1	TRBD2	TGTGCCAGCAGTGACCTAGCGGGATTGTCCTACAATGAGCAGTTCTTC	CASSDLAGLSYNEQFF
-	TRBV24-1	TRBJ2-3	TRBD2	TGTGCCACCAGTGTTGTGGGACTAGGCACAGATACGCAGTATTTT	CATSVVGLGTDTQYF
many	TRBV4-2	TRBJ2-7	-	TGTGCCAGCAGCCAAGATTCGGGGGCTCATGCACCCTACGAGCAGTACTTC	CASSQDSGAHAPYEQYF
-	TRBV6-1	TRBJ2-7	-	TGTGCCAGCACCGAGACTAGCTACGAGCAGTACTTC	CASTETSYEQYF
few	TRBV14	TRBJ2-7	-	TGTGCCAGCAGTCAAAGGGACTACGAGCAGTACTTC	CASSQRDYEQYF
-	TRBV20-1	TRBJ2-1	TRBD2	TGCAGTGGCCTAGCGGCCTTAAATGAGCAGTCCTTC	CSGLAALNEQSF
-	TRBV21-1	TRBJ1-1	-	TGTGCCAGCAGCAAAGGGAATCGGAACACTGAAGCTTTCTTT	CASSKGNRNTEAFF
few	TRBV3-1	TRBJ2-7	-	TGTGCCAGCAGCCAGAGGGGAACAGGATCCAGGAGTAACCACGAGCAGTACTTC	CASSQRGTGSRSNHEQYF
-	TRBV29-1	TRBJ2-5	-	TGCAGCTCTAGGACATGGGGCCAAGAGACCCAGTACTTC	CSSRTWGQETQYF
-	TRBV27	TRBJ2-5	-	TGTGCCAGCAGTCGTAAGGGTATGGAGACCCAGTACTTC	CASSRKGMETQYF
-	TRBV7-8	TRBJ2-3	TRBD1	TGTGCCAGCAGCTTAGTGGACAGGGCGTTAGATACGCAGTATTTT	CASSLVDRALDTQYF
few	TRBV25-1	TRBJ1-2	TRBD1	TGTGCCAGCAGTCCCGACAGGGAGGTCTATGGCTACACCTTC	CASSPDREVYGYTF
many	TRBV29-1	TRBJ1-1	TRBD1	TGCAGCGTTCTGAGACAGGGGCGGAACACTGAAGCTTTCTTT	CSVLRQGRNTEAFF
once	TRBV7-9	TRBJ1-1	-	TGTGCCAGTCGGGAGGTTCGGGGACCCGGCACCGCTTTCTTT	CASREVRGPGTAFF
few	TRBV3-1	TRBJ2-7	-	TGTGCCAGCAGCCAAGATCCCAGGGCTTCCGAGCAGTACTTC	CASSQDPRASEQYF
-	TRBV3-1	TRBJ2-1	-	TGTGCCAGCAGCCAAGAAAGGGCTAGTGGGAATGAGCAGTTCTTC	CASSQERASGNEQFF
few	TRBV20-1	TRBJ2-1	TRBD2	TGCAGTGCTCGGACTAGCGGGATAAGCTCCTACAATGAGCAGTTCTTC	CSARTSGISSYNEQFF
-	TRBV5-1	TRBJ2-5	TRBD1	TGCGCCAGCAGCCTTGGACAGGGACAGACCCAGTACTTC	CASSLGQGQTQYF
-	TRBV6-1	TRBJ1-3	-	TGTGCCAGCAGTGGCGAGGGACGAAACACCATATATTTT	CASSGEGRNTIYF
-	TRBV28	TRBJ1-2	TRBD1	TGTGCCAGCAGTTTACGGAACATCCGGGACAGAGCTAACTATGGCTACACCTTC	CASSLRNIRDRANYGYTF
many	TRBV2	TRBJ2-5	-	TGTGCCAGCACTCGAGAGACCCAGTACTTC	CASTRETQYF
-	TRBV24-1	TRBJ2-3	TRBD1	TGTGCCACCAGTGACTTGGGACAGGGCCACACAGATACGCAGTATTTT	CATSDLGQGHTDTQYF
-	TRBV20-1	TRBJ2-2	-	TGCAGTGCTAGTCAAGCTGGGACGTTAACCGGGGAGCTGTTTTTT	CSASQAGTLTGELFF
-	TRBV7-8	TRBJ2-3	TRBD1	TGTGTCAGCAGCTCCCGGGACAGGGAAACACACACAGATACGCAGTATTTT	CVSSSRDRETHTDTQYF
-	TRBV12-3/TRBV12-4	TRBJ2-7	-	TGTGCCAGCAGTTCCCGTAGGGGTGCCTCCTACGAGCAGTACTTC	CASSSRRGASYEQYF
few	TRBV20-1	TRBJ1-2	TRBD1	TGCAGTGCTAGAAAGGACAGGCTCTATGGCTACACCTTC	CSARKDRLYGYTF
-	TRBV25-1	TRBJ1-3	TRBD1	TGTGCCAGCACCCCACAGGGGGGCGAAAACACCATATATTTT	CASTPQGGENTIYF
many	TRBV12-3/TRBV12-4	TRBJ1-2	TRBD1	TGTGCCAGCTCGGGACAGGGACCCTATGGCTACACCTTC	CASSGQGPYGYTF
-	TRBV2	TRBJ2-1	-	TGTGCCAGCTTAAGACAAAACTACGAGCAGTTCTTC	CASLRQNYEQFF
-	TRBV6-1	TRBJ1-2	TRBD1	TGTGCCAGCAGTGAAGCACCGGGACAGCTAACTAGTGGCTACACCTTC	CASSEAPGQLTSGYTF
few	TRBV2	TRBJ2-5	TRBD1	TGTGCCAGCAACGACAGGGGTTACGAGACCCAGTACTTC	CASNDRGYETQYF
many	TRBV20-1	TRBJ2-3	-	TGCAGTGCTATCGCAGGGGGCACAGATACGCAGTATTTT	CSAIAGGTDTQYF
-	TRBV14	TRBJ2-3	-	TGTGCCAGCAGCCAACGGGCCAGGGTAGGAACAGATACGCAGTATTTT	CASSQRARVGTDTQYF
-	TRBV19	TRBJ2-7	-	TGTGCCAGTAGTATAGTAGGCGGCGTCCACTACGAGCAGTACTTC	CASSIVGGVHYEQYF
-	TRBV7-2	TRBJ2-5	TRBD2	TGTGCCAGCAGCTTCGCATCCGGGACTAGCGGTGAGCAGTACTTC	CASSFASGTSGEQYF
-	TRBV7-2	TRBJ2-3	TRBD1	TGTGCCAGCAGCGTTCAGGGGGCCACAGATACGCAGTATTTT	CASSVQGATDTQYF
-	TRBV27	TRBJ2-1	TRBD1	TGTGCCAGCAGTTTTTATGGGACAGGGTTGTACAATGAGCAGTTCTTC	CASSFYGTGLYNEQFF
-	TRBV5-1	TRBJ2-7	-	TGCGCCAGCAGCTTGGTGAACAGGCCGTACAATGAGCAGTACTTC	CASSLVNRPYNEQYF
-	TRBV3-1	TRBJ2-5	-	TGTGCCAGCAGCCAATGGGGCGGAGGGGAAGAGACCCAGTACTTC	CASSQWGGGEETQYF
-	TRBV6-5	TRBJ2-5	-	TGTGCCAGCAGGTACGACTCGACCTGGGGCGGAGCGAAGAACAATGAGCAGTACTTC	CASRYDSTWGGAKNNEQYF
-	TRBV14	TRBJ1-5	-	TGTGCCAGCAGCCCCCTTCCGTATAGCAATCAGCCCCAGCATTTT	CASSPLPYSNQPQHF
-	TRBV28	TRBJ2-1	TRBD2	TGTGCCAGCAGTTTATGGACTAGCGGGAGTGAGCAGTTCTTC	CASSLWTSGSEQFF
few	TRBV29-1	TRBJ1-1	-	TGCAGCGTTGAGAGGGATCTCATGAACACTGAAGCTTTCTTT	CSVERDLMNTEAFF
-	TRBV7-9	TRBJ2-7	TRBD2	TGTGCCAGCAGCTTGTTTCCAGCGGGAGTGAGGGACTACAATGAGCAGTACTTC	CASSLFPAGVRDYNEQYF
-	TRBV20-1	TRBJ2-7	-	TGCAGTGCTAGAAGGCTCCTTTCCGAGCAGTACTTC	CSARRLLSEQYF
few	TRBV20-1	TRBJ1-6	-	TGCAGTGCTAGAGAGGGCAGGAGCTCCTATAATTCACCCCTCCACTTT	CSAREGRSSYNSPLHF
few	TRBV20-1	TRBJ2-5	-	TGCAGTGCTATCTTAGCTCCCCAAGAGACCCAGTACTTC	CSAILAPQETQYF
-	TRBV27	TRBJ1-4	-	TGTGCCAGCAGTCGGAGTCCTAATGAAAAACTGTTTTTT	CASSRSPNEKLFF
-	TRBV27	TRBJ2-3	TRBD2	TGTGCCAGCAGTTTAGTAGGGACTAGCGGGGTTAGCACAGATACGCAGTATTTT	CASSLVGTSGVSTDTQYF